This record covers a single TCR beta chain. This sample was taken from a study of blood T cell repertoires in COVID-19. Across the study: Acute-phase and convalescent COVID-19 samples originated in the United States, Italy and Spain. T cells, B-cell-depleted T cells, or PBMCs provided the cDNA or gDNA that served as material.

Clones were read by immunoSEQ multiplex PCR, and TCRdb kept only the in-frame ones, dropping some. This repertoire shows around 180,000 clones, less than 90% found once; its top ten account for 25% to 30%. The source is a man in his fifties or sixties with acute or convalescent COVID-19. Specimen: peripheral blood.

The CDR3 coding sequence is TGTGCCAGCAGCCCGAGACAGGGCCCTGGAAACACCATATATTTT. Its protein is CASSPRQGPGNTIYF. This chain uses TRBV14 with TRBJ1-3, with 7 bases lining up with TRBD1. V trimming: 4 bases; J trimming: 2 bases; junction bases outside the gene matches: 5. The CDR3 extends over 15 amino acids. Germline CDR1 is SGHDN and CDR2 is FVKESK.